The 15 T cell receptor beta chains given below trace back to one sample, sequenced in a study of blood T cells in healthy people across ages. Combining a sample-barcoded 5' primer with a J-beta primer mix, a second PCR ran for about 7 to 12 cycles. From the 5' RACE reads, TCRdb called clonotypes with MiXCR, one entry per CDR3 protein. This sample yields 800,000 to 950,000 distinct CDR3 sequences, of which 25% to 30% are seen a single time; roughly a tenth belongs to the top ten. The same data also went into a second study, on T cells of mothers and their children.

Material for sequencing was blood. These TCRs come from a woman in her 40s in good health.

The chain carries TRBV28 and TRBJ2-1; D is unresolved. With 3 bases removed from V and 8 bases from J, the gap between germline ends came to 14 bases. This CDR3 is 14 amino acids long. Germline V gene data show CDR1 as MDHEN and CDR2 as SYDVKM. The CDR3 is CASSLSGQSDEQFF. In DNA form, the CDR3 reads TGTGCCAGCAGTTTGTCGGGTCAAAGCGATGAGCAGTTCTTC.

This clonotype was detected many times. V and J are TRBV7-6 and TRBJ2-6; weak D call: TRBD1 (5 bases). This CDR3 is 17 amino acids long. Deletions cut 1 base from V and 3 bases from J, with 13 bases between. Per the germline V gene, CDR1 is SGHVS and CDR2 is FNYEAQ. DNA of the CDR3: TGTGCCAGCAGCTTAGGGAGACAGACGTTTGGGGCCAACGTCCTGACTTTC. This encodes CASSLGRQTFGANVLTF. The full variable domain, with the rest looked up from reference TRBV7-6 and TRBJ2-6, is GAGVSQSPRYKVTKRGQDVALRCDPISGHVSLYWYRQALGQGPEFLTYFNYEAQQDKSGLPNDRFSAERPEGSISTLTIQRTEQRDSAMYRCASSLGRQTFGANVLTFGAGSRLTVL.

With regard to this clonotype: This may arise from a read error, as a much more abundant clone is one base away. The CDR3 region has the DNA TGTGTCCTCCGGGACAGCTGCGAGCAGTACTTC. The encoded protein is CVLRDSCEQYF. This chain connects TRBV7-9 to TRBJ2-5; 7 bases match TRBD1. The J call may be incorrect, as the DNA end agrees better with TRBJ2-7. The CDR3 sequence is 11 residues long. CDR1 and CDR2 (germline): SEHNR, FQNEAQ (reference sequence).

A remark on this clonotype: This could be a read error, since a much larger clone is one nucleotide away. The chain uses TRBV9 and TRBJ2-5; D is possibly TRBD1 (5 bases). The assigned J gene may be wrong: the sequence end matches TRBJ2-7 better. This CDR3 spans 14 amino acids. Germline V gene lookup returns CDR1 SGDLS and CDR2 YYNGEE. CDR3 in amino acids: CASSRDRLSDEQYF. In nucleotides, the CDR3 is TGTGCCAGCAGCCGAGACAGACTCTCGGACGAGCAGTACTTC.

The CDR3 DNA reads TGCAGTGCTAGCCGGGACAGGGGGCTCCAAGAGACCCAGTACTTC. Its protein product is CSASRDRGLQETQYF. This rearrangement joins TRBV20-1 to TRBJ2-5, with TRBD1 matching over 12 bases. From germline, CDR1 is DFQATT and CDR2 SNEGSKA (reference sequence). The V gene end was trimmed by 3 bases and the J gene end by 1 base; junction bases not matched to a gene: 3. The CDR3 totals 15 residues.

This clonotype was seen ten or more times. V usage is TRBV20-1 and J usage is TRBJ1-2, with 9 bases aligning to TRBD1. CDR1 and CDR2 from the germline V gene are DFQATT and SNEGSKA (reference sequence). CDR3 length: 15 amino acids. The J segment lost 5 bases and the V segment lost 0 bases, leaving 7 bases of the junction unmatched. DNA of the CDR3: TGCAGTGCTAGAGATGAAGGGACAGGGCGTTATGGCTACACCTTC. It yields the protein CSARDEGTGRYGYTF.

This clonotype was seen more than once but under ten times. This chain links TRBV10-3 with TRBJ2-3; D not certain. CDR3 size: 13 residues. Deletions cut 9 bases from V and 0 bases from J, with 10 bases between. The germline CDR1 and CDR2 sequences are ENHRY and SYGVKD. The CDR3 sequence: CAIRTASTDTQYF. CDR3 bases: TGTGCCATAAGGACGGCTAGCACAGATACGCAGTATTTT.

The CDR3 sequence is CASSPRTSGGPKQFF. DNA of the CDR3: TGTGCCAGCAGTCCCCGGACTAGCGGGGGGCCAAAGCAGTTCTTC. This rearrangement joins TRBV27 to TRBJ2-1, with 14 bases that match TRBD2. Trimming removed 5 bases from V and 11 bases from J; junction bases left unmatched: 8. The CDR3 length is 15 residues. The germline V gene encodes CDR1 MNHEY and CDR2 SMNVEV (reference sequence).

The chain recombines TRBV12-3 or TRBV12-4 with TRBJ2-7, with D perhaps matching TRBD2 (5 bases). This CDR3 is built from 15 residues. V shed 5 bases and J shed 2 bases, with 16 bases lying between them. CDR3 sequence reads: CASSPPGISTYEQYF. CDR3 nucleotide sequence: TGTGCCAGCAGTCCCCCGGGGATCTCTACCTACGAGCAGTACTTC.

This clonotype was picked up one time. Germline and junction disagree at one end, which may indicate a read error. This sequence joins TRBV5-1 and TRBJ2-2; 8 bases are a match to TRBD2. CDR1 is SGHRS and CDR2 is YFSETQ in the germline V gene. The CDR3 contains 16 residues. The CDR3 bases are TGCGCCAGCAGCCCGGTGGTAGCGGGGACTGCCGGGGAGCGGTTTTTT. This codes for CASSPVVAGTAGERFF.

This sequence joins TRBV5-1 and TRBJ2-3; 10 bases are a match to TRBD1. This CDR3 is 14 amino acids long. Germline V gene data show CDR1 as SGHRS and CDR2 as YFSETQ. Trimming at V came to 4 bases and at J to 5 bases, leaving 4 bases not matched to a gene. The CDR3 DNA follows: TGCGCCAGCAGCCCCGGGACAGGGGTAGATACGCAGTATTTT. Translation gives CASSPGTGVDTQYF.

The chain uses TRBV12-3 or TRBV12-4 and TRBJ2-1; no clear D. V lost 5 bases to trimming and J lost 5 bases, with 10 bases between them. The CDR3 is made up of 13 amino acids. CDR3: CASSKTRNNEQFF. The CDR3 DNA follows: TGTGCCAGCAGTAAAACCAGAAACAATGAGCAGTTCTTC.

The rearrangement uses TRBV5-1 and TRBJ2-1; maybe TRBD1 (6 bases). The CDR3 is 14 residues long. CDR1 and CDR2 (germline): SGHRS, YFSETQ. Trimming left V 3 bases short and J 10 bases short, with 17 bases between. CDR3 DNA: TGCGCCAGCAGCTCCCGGACAGCCGGTGAAGAGCAGTTCTTC. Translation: CASSSRTAGEEQFF.

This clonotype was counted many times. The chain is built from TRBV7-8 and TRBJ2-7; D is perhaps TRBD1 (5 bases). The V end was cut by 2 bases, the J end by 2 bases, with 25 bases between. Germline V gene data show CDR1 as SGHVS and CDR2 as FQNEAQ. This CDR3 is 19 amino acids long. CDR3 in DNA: TGTGCCAGCAGCTTATCAGTTTGGGTAGGGGTTTATGGCCCCTACGAGCAGTACTTC. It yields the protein CASSLSVWVGVYGPYEQYF.

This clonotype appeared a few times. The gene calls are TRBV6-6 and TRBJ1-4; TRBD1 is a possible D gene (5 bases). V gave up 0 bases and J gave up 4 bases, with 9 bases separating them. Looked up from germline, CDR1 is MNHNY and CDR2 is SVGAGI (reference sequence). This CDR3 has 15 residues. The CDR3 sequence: CASSYSGGLNEKLFF. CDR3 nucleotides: TGTGCCAGCAGTTACTCCGGGGGTCTTAATGAAAAACTGTTTTTT.